This passage covers 32 T cell receptor beta chains from one sample sequenced in a study of T-cell reconstitution after alpha-beta-depleted transplantation in children. TCRbeta library preparation incorporated unique molecular identifiers. TCRdb itself ran the PCR reads through MiXCR, one entry per CDR3 protein. In the table there are over 550,000 distinct CDR3 sequences, approximately 10% of which are singletons. The starting material was PBMCs from the stem cell graft donor, obtained from the stem cell graft. The receptor source for this set is a human donor who donated a stem cell graft to a child with acute myeloid leukemia.

This clonotype was counted ten times or more. This chain links TRBV7-8 with TRBJ2-3, with D hard to call. This CDR3 is 13 amino acids long. V was pared by 5 bases and J by 1 base, with 7 bases between. The germline gives CDR1 SGHVS, CDR2 FQNEAQ. CDR3 region: CASSPSRTDTQYF. The DNA for the CDR3 is TGTGCCAGCAGCCCCAGCCGCACAGATACGCAGTATTTT.

This clonotype was detected many times. This chain uses TRBV20-1 with TRBJ2-5; 8 bases line up with TRBD2. Per germline, CDR1 DFQATT and CDR2 SNEGSKA (reference sequence). The CDR3 extends over 13 amino acids. The ends lost 1 base at V and 5 bases at J; junction bases unmatched: 3. CDR3 DNA: TGCAGTGCTAGAGCGCGCGGGAGGGAGACCCAGTACTTC. This translates into CSARARGRETQYF.

The rearrangement links TRBV29-1 to TRBJ2-7; D ambiguous. The CDR3 is made up of 13 amino acids. From germline, CDR1 is SQVTM and CDR2 ANQGSEA. The V gene lost 3 bases and the J gene lost 3 bases, with 12 bases spanning the gap. The CDR3 DNA reads as TGCAGCGTTGAGCCGGCAGGTAGCTACGAGCAGTACTTC. Protein sequence: CSVEPAGSYEQYF.

The table lists this clonotype with many counts. The chain has TRBV12-3 or TRBV12-4 and TRBJ2-7, with a weak D call TRBD1 (6 bases). Trimming left V 3 bases short and J 7 bases short, with 19 bases between. The CDR3 loop spans 15 amino acids. CDR3 DNA sequence: TGTGCCAGCAGTTTTTTGGCTATAGGGGGTTGGGAGCAGTACTTC. This encodes CASSFLAIGGWEQYF.

This clonotype came up many times. V and J are TRBV6-5 and TRBJ2-1; 7 bases agree with TRBD1. The germline CDR1 and CDR2 sequences are MNHEY and SVGAGI. With 2 bases clipped from V and 4 bases from J, the junction kept 5 bases outside the gene matches. The CDR3 is 15 amino acids. The CDR3 coding sequence is TGTGCCAGCAGTTACCGGGACAGTCTATACAATGAGCAGTTCTTC. Its translation: CASSYRDSLYNEQFF.

The J gene is TRBJ2-1, the V gene TRBV4-3; 7 bases match TRBD2. Germline V CDR1 and CDR2: LGHNA, YSLEER. This CDR3 is 16 amino acids long. V lost 4 bases, J lost 2 bases, and 8 bases stayed unmatched. The CDR3 DNA sequence: TGCGCCAGCAGCCCTCTACCTCTAGCGGCCTACAATGAGCAGTTCTTC. Protein sequence: CASSPLPLAAYNEQFF.

This clonotype appeared a few times. This chain joins TRBV29-1 and TRBJ2-5; perhaps TRBD2 as D (6 bases). The CDR3 runs 12 residues. V lost 4 bases, J lost 5 bases, and 11 bases lay in between. The V gene's germline CDR1 is SQVTM and CDR2 ANQGSEA. The CDR3 here is CSVVSSGETQYF. Here the CDR3 DNA reads TGCAGCGTTGTTTCCAGCGGGGAGACCCAGTACTTC.

This clonotype was detected only a few times. The gene calls are TRBV7-2 and TRBJ1-4, with D possibly matching TRBD1 (5 bases). V was cut by 3 bases and J by 8 bases, with 13 bases left in between. This CDR3 is built from 14 residues. Germline-derived CDR1 and CDR2 are SGHTA and FQGNSA. As DNA, the CDR3 is TGTGCCAGCAGCTTTAGACTGGAGGGGGAAAAACTGTTTTTT. This translates into CASSFRLEGEKLFF.

About this clonotype itself: A much larger clone differs from this one at a single base, so this may be a read error. The V gene is TRBV20-1, the J gene TRBJ2-5; 8 bases map to TRBD2. CDR3 length: 12 amino acids. Trimming took 3 bases from V and 5 from J; bases not matched to a gene: 2. Germline values: CDR1 DFQATT, CDR2 SNEGSKA (reference sequence). The CDR3: CSASRGGETQYF. For the CDR3, the DNA is TGCAGTGCTAGCCGGGGGGGGGAGACCCAGTACTTC.

This clonotype was detected once. V gene TRBV7-3 combines with J gene TRBJ2-3; D is unclear. The CDR3 extends over 14 amino acids. Per germline, CDR1 SGHTA and CDR2 FQGTGA. V lost 0 bases and J lost 5, with 9 bases in between. CDR3 DNA sequence: TGTGCCAGCAGCTTAACCCCCCGGGTAGATACGCAGTATTTT. Translating it yields CASSLTPRVDTQYF.

This clonotype has at least ten counts. The CDR3 sequence: CASSSRTSANTGELFF. The CDR3, as DNA: TGTGCCAGCAGTTCGAGGACTAGCGCGAACACCGGGGAGCTGTTTTTT. This rearrangement joins TRBV12-3 or TRBV12-4 to TRBJ2-2; 9 bases fit TRBD2. V was clipped by 4 bases and J by 0 bases; unmatched bases: 3. This CDR3 has 16 residues.

This clonotype was counted ten times or more. This sequence joins TRBV20-1 and TRBJ2-1; the D call may be TRBD1 or TRBD2 (5 bases each). Per the germline V gene, CDR1 is DFQATT and CDR2 is SNEGSKA (reference sequence). V was clipped by 7 bases and J by 8 bases, with 12 bases between them. The CDR3 is 11 residues long. The CDR3 protein is CSGGVTDEQFF. The CDR3 DNA is TGCAGTGGAGGGGTTACGGATGAGCAGTTCTTC.

This clonotype was recorded at least ten times. This chain connects TRBV7-9 to TRBJ1-5; D call uncertain. V was clipped by 0 bases and J by 2 bases, with 8 bases between them. Per the germline V gene, CDR1 is SEHNR and CDR2 is FQNEAQ (reference sequence). The CDR3 spans 15 residues. Written as DNA, the CDR3 is TGTGCCAGCAGCTTAGCGGGTAGCGGCAATCAGCCCCAGCATTTT. This sequence encodes CASSLAGSGNQPQHF. Looking up the rest from reference TRBV7-9 and TRBJ1-5 gives the full variable domain: DTGVSQNPRHKITKRGQNVTFRCDPISEHNRLYWYRQTLGQGPEFLTYFQNEAQLEKSRLLSDRFSAERPKGSFSTLEIQRTEQGDSAMYLCASSLAGSGNQPQHFGDGTRLSIL.

The chain recombines TRBV20-1 with TRBJ2-7; 9 bases fit TRBD1. CDR1 and CDR2 (germline): DFQATT, SNEGSKA (reference sequence). After removal of 5 bases from V and 0 bases from J, the junction contained 8 bases not matched to a gene. CDR3 size: 15 residues. Here the CDR3 reads CSAPPGTGSSYEQYF. The CDR3 bases are TGCAGTGCTCCTCCCGGGACAGGGAGCTCCTACGAGCAGTACTTC.

This clonotype was seen at least ten times. The chain uses TRBV20-1 and TRBJ2-1; 11 positions match TRBD2. The V and J ends lost 0 bases and 1 base, in that order; junction bases with no gene match: 11. The germline CDR1 and CDR2 sequences are DFQATT and SNEGSKA (reference sequence). The CDR3 contains 19 residues. In nucleotides, the CDR3 is TGCAGTGCTAGAGATCGGAGTAGCGGGAGGGCCTTGTCCTACAATGAGCAGTTCTTC. Residues: CSARDRSSGRALSYNEQFF.

This clonotype was recorded many times. The rearrangement uses TRBV12-3 or TRBV12-4 and TRBJ2-7; 7 nucleotides line up with TRBD2. The V and J ends lost 1 base and 4 bases, in that order; junction bases with no gene match: 7. This CDR3 region has 15 residues. This CDR3 reads CASSLVVAGRYEQYF. CDR3 coding DNA: TGTGCCAGCAGTTTAGTAGTAGCGGGCAGATACGAGCAGTACTTC.

Ten or more counts support this clonotype. The rearrangement uses TRBV20-1 and TRBJ2-5; 7 positions match TRBD1. From germline, CDR1 is DFQATT and CDR2 SNEGSKA (reference sequence). After removal of 1 base from V and 5 bases from J, the junction contained 10 bases not matched to a gene. CDR3 length equals 15 residues. The CDR3 DNA is TGCAGTGCTAGAGTAGAGGACAGGCGGTTGGAGACCCAGTACTTC. This translates into CSARVEDRRLETQYF.

This clonotype was counted many times. V gene TRBV18 combines with J gene TRBJ1-1, with D unclear. CDR1 KGHSH and CDR2 LQKENI come from the germline V gene. Trimming removed 3 bases at V and 3 bases at J, with 14 bases between. The CDR3 spans 15 residues. The CDR3 DNA sequence: TGTGCCAGCTCACCGGTGGGCGGCTTCGACACTGAAGCTTTCTTT. This codes for CASSPVGGFDTEAFF.

This clonotype has only a few counts. The chain employs TRBV5-5 and TRBJ2-7; no clear D gene. From germline, CDR1 is SGHKS and CDR2 YYEKEE (reference sequence). CDR3 length equals 15 residues. Trimming cost V 1 base and J 3 bases, with 14 bases left between them. The CDR3 here is CASSLIFGSNYEQYF. In DNA form, the CDR3 reads TGTGCCAGCAGCTTGATCTTCGGCAGCAACTACGAGCAGTACTTC. Variable domain in full (rest from reference TRBV5-5 and TRBJ2-7): DAGVTQSPTHLIKTRGQQVTLRCSPISGHKSVSWYQQVLGQGPQFIFQYYEKEERGRGNFPDRFSARQFPNYSSELNVNALLLGDSALYLCASSLIFGSNYEQYFGPGTRLTVT.

This chain connects TRBV12-1 to TRBJ2-7. TRBV12-1 is a pseudogene. The CDR3 extends over 15 amino acids. The CDR3 region is CASSCIQTRTYEQYF. CDR3 in DNA: TGTGCCAGCAGCTGCATACAGACGCGGACCTACGAGCAGTACTTC.

This clonotype was seen many times. The chain employs TRBV20-1 and TRBJ2-1; 8 bases are a match to TRBD2. The junction had 9 bases not matched to a gene; V was cut back by 5 bases and J by 9 bases. CDR1 is DFQATT, CDR2 SNEGSKA, per germline (reference sequence). The CDR3 consists of 13 residues. For the CDR3, the DNA is TGCAGTGCTGGGGGGACTAGACATCTTGAGCAGTTCTTC. This sequence encodes CSAGGTRHLEQFF.

This clonotype was seen at least ten times. The chain employs TRBV27 and TRBJ1-2, with 9 nucleotides matching TRBD1. CDR3 length: 15 amino acids. The J segment lost 2 bases and the V segment lost 6 bases, leaving 7 bases of the junction unmatched. From germline, CDR1 is MNHEY and CDR2 SMNVEV (reference sequence). CDR3 sequence reads: CASSAHRGQNYGYTF. Here the CDR3 DNA reads TGTGCCAGCAGCGCCCACAGGGGGCAGAACTATGGCTACACCTTC.

The chain links TRBV5-1 to TRBJ1-1; D uncertain. V shed 0 bases and J shed 5 bases, with 8 bases lying between them. Germline CDR1 and CDR2: SGHRS and YFSETQ. This CDR3 comprises 13 residues. The DNA for the CDR3 is TGCGCCAGCAGCTTGGGGTTTCGGACTGAAGCTTTCTTT. This translates into CASSLGFRTEAFF.

The rearrangement joins TRBV5-1 to TRBJ2-1; D call uncertain. CDR1 and CDR2 (germline): SGHRS, YFSETQ. The CDR3 contains 14 residues. V shed 0 bases and J shed 3 bases, with 7 bases lying between them. The CDR3, as DNA: TGCGCCAGCAGCTTGGAGATGGACTACAATGAGCAGTTCTTC. Its translation: CASSLEMDYNEQFF.

There are many counts of this clonotype. The gene calls are TRBV29-1 and TRBJ2-5, with D possibly being TRBD1 (6 bases). V lost 3 bases, J lost 2 bases, and 10 bases lay in between. The CDR3 contains 13 residues. Germline assignment: CDR1 SQVTM and CDR2 ANQGSEA. CDR3 sequence reads: CSVDSGAQETQYF. The CDR3 nucleotides are TGCAGCGTTGATTCAGGGGCACAAGAGACCCAGTACTTC.

This clonotype was observed at least ten times. The gene calls are TRBV7-9 and TRBJ1-1; D is unresolved. From germline, CDR1 is SEHNR and CDR2 FQNEAQ (reference sequence). This CDR3 has 14 residues. V was shortened by 3 bases and J by 4 bases, with 12 bases between the two germline ends. The CDR3 DNA sequence: TGTGCCAGCAGCTTTAAGGGAGCGTCCACTGAAGCTTTCTTT. It specifies CASSFKGASTEAFF.

The table lists this clonotype with a few counts. The rearrangement uses TRBV2 and TRBJ1-4; TRBD1 agrees at 7 bases. Trimming took 7 bases from V and 8 from J; bases not matched to a gene: 13. CDR1 is SNHLY, CDR2 FYNNEI, per germline. CDR3 size: 15 residues. The CDR3 DNA reads as TGTGCCAGCAAGAAAGACAGGGCGAAGGGAGAAAAACTGTTTTTT. Its protein product is CASKKDRAKGEKLFF.

V gene TRBV28 combines with J gene TRBJ2-1, with 9 bases that match TRBD1. This CDR3 comprises 15 residues. The V gene's germline CDR1 is MDHEN and CDR2 SYDVKM. With V trimmed by 6 bases and J by 7 bases, 10 bases remained unmatched. The CDR3, as DNA: TGTGCCAGCAGGACAACAGGGGGCGCAGAAAATGAGCAGTTCTTC. It yields the protein CASRTTGGAENEQFF.

Only a few counts were recorded for this clonotype. The chain carries TRBV29-1 and TRBJ2-7; D remains unclear. The CDR3 extends over 13 amino acids. The germline V gene encodes CDR1 SQVTM and CDR2 ANQGSEA. Trimming took off 4 bases at V and 5 bases at J, with 15 bases between the two ends. The CDR3 bases are TGCAGCGTTGCGCGCCAGATCGACCACGAGCAGTACTTC. This encodes CSVARQIDHEQYF.

This clonotype has more than one count but fewer than ten. V gene TRBV4-3 combines with J gene TRBJ2-1, with TRBD2 identical over 10 bases. This CDR3 comprises 15 residues. CDR1 is LGHNA, CDR2 YSLEER, per germline. V lost 0 bases to trimming and J lost 15 bases; unmatched junction nucleotides: 11. CDR3 coding DNA: TGCGCCAGCAGCCAAGACCTAGCGGGAGCGCCAGGGGCGTTCTTC. This codes for CASSQDLAGAPGAFF.

V gene TRBV19 combines with J gene TRBJ1-5, with 7 bases lining up with TRBD1. The V and J ends lost 5 bases and 9 bases, in that order; junction bases with no gene match: 13. Looked up from germline, CDR1 is LNHDA and CDR2 is SQIVND (reference sequence). This CDR3 spans 15 amino acids. The CDR3 here is CASSPRDREDRPQHF. CDR3 DNA: TGTGCCAGTAGTCCCCGAGACAGGGAGGATAGGCCCCAGCATTTT.

This clonotype was recorded a few times. The rearrangement links TRBV6-4 to TRBJ1-1; no firm D call. CDR1 and CDR2 (germline): MRHNA, SNTAGT. This CDR3 has 13 residues. V lost 2 bases to trimming and J lost 11 bases, with 15 bases between them. The CDR3 sequence: CASSDTAGSKAFF. The CDR3 nucleotides are TGTGCCAGCAGTGACACGGCAGGATCAAAGGCTTTCTTT.